Included here is one T cell receptor beta chain sequence, with context. Its antigen is unidentified. The entry originates in a study of cytomegalovirus exposure and HLA in healthy donors. PCR was performed using 60 Vbeta and 13 Jbeta primers. Libraries were prepared by immunoSEQ multiplex PCR; TCRdb keeps only in-frame clonotypes and omits some of them. The profile shows 250,000 or so clones, about 80% of them singletons. General study points: In a later analysis, TCR association rates varied by HLA locus: DRB1 most, HLA-C fewest.

Germline-derived CDR1 and CDR2 are SGHAT and FQNNGV. V was pared by 0 bases and J by 3 bases, with 9 bases between. The length of the CDR3 is 15 residues. The source material was PBMCs. This TCR came from a woman aged 60-70 years in good health and CMV-seropositive. The rearrangement joins TRBV11-2 to TRBJ2-1; possibly TRBD2 for D (5 bases). The CDR3 here is CASSLERVVYNEQFF. CDR3 DNA sequence: TGTGCCAGCAGCTTAGAGAGGGTGGTCTACAATGAGCAGTTCTTC.